This T cell receptor beta chain was captured by sequencing in a study of blood T cell repertoires in COVID-19 (dated by TCRdb to 2019 to 2021). With regard to the full study: The collaborator samples originated in the United States, Italy and Spain and spanned the acute and convalescent phases of COVID-19. The prospective study material was composed of cDNA or gDNA derived from T cells, B-cell-depleted T cells, or PBMCs. The dataset comprised deeply sampled blood TCRbeta repertoires from subjects exposed to, actively infected with, or recovered from COVID-19. A freely available public database, intended as a resource for researchers studying the immune response to SARS-CoV-2, is where the repertoires were released. Samples came from the ongoing ImmuneRACE study (first 160 participants) plus 1,254 subjects from 6 global collaborators. Sample metadata almost always included a de-identified subject ID, COVID-19 status, age in years and sex. Where available, HLA class I and class II types were taken from metadata supplied by the sample provider and were not determined by assay-based typing.

The germline V gene sets CDR1 to MDHEN and CDR2 to SYDVKM. The CDR3 has 18 amino acids, counting the end cysteine and phenylalanine. The entry retains the CDR3 DNA only, 54 bases that are in frame from base 1. V loses 6 bases, J loses 0 bases, and the germline ends lie 24 bases apart. A second Seattle source provided samples from volunteer blood donors who had recovered from COVID-19. The collaborating institutions used their own protocols to collect whole blood in K2EDTA tubes. Collaborator samples were shipped for TCRbeta analysis as frozen whole blood, isolated PBMCs, or DNA extracted from either sample type. As regards this clone: Its antigen remains undetermined. Within one base of it there is no much larger clone, and no base qualities were kept.

TCRbeta CDR3 regions were amplified from genomic DNA using the immunoSEQ Assay, a bias-controlled multiplex PCR. Turning to the authors' computational methods: Within the assay, amplification of reference gene primers was used to estimate how many nucleated cells each sample contained. To quantify the absolute abundance of each unique TCRbeta CDR3 rearrangement, sequence reads were collapsed and filtered. For each sample, productive Simpson clonality was calculated as the square root of Simpson's diversity index across productive rearrangements. TCRdb stores this immuneACCESS table with in-frame sequences only. Part of the clones is absent; in the studies checked, under half of the shortfall reflects unresolved V genes, and no reason is known for the rest. The V and J calls and clone size are taken from that table; D and trimming were inferred from the DNA. For this sample the table gives 100,000 to 150,000 clones, of which about nine tenths were detected only once. The ten largest clonotypes hold approximately 8% of the sample.

What the authors observed across the whole study: How much clinical and demographic metadata was included differed by source and by participant, and the metadata was provided uncurated.

The specimen was peripheral blood. Rearrangement joined TRBV28 to TRBJ2-7; the D gene is perhaps TRBD2, from 6 matching bases. The receptor was isolated from a man between 65 and 79 years old who had recovered from COVID-19. The sequenced DNA: TGTGCCAGCAGAGGAGGGGCCTCTCGCAGAGTTAGCTCCTACGAGCAGTACTTC. It codes for CASRGGASRRVSSYEQYF.